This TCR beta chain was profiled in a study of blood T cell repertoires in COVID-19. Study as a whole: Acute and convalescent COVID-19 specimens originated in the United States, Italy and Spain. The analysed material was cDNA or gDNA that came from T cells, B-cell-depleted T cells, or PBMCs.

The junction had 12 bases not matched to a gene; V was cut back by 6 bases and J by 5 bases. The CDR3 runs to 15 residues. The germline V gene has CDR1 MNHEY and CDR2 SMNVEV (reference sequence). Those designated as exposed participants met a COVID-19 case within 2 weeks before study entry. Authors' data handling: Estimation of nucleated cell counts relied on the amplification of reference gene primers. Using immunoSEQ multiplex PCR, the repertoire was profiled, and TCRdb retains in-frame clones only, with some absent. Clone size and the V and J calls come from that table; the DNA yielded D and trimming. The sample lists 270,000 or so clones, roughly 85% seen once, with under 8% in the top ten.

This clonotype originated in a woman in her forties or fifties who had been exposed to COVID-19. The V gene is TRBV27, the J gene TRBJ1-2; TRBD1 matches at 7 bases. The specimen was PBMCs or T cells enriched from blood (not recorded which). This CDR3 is CASSPSTGTVYGYTF. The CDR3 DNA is TGTGCCAGCAGCCCCTCAACCGGGACAGTATATGGCTACACCTTC.